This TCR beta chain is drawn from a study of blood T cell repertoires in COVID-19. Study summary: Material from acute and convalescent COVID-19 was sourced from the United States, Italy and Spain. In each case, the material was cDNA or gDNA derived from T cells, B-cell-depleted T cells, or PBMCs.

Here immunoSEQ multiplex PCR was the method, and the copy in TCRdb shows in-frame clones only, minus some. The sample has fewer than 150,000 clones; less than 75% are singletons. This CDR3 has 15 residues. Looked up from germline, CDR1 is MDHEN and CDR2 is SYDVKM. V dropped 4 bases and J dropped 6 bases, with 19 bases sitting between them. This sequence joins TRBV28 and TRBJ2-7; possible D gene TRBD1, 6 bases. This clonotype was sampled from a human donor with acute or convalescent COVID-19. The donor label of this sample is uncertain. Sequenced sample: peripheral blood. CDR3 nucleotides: TGTGCCAGCAGTTCCATAGACAGGTTGGTTGGCGAGCAGTACTTC. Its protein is CASSSIDRLVGEQYF.